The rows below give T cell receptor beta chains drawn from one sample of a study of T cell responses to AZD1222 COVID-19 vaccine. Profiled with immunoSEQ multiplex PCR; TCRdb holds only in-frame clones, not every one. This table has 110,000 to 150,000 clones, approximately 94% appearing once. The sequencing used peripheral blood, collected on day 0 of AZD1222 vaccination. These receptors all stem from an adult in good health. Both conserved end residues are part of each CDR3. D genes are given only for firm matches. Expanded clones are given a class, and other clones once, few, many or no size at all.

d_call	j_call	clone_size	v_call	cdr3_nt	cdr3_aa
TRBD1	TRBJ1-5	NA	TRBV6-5	TGTGCCAGCAGACGACAGGGTTGGAATCAGCCCCAGCATTTT	CASRRQGWNQPQHF
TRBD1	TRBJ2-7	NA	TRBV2	TGTGCCAGCAGCGATCCAGGAGCCGGGACAGGGTGGTACGAGCAGTACTTC	CASSDPGAGTGWYEQYF
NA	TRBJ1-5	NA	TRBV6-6	TGTGCCAGCAGTTACGGGGCGGGGGGTCAGCCCCAGCATTTT	CASSYGAGGQPQHF
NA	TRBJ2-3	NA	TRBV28	TGTGCCAGCACTACAGGACAGTCCCGCACAGATACGCAGTATTTT	CASTTGQSRTDTQYF
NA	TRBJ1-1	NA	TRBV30	TGTGCCTCAAGCGGATTCACTGAAGCTTTCTTT	CASSGFTEAFF
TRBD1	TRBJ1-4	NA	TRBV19	TGTGCCAGTAGCCCTAGGACAGGGACGGTACAAAAACTGTTTTTT	CASSPRTGTVQKLFF
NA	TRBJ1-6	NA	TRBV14	TGTGCCAGCAGCCTCGCCTGGCTGGATTCACCCCTCCACTTT	CASSLAWLDSPLHF
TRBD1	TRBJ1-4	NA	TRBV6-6	TGTGCCAGCAGTCGAGCGACAGGGGTGCTAGGTGAAAAACTGTTTTTT	CASSRATGVLGEKLFF
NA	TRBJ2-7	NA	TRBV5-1	TGCGCCAGCAGCACCTCCTACGAGCAGTACTTC	CASSTSYEQYF
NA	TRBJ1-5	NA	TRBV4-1	TGCGCCAGCAGCCAAAGAATACAGGGAAACCAGCCCCAGCATTTT	CASSQRIQGNQPQHF
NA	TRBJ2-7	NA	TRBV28	TGTGCCAGCAGCTTTCAAGACACCAGGGATGAGCAGTACTTC	CASSFQDTRDEQYF
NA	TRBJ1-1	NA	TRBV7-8	TGTGCCAGCAGCTTAGGATCCTTCGGGAATATGCGAATCGGGCACACTGAAGCTTTCTTT	CASSLGSFGNMRIGHTEAFF
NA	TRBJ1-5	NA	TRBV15	TGTGCCACCAGCCCAGGGCACCTGAGGCCCCAGCATTTT	CATSPGHLRPQHF
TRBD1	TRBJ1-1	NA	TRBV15	TGTGCCACCAGCAGCCCAACAGGGGACGATATGAGGGCTTTCTTT	CATSSPTGDDMRAFF
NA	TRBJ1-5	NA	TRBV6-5	TGTGCCAGCAGTTTACCCAATCAGCCCCAGCATTTT	CASSLPNQPQHF
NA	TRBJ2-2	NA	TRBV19	TGTGCCAGTAGAACCAGGGGAGGATCCGGGGAGCTGTTTTTT	CASRTRGGSGELFF
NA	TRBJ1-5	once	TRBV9	TGTGCCAGCAGCGTAGGTGGACAGCTAAATCAGCCCCAGCATTTT	CASSVGGQLNQPQHF
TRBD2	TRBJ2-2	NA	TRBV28	TGTGCCAGCAGTTTTTCGCGGGGGACCGGGGAGCTGTTTTTT	CASSFSRGTGELFF
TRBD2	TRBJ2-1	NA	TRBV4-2	TGTGCCAGCAGGGCCGGGACTAGCGGTTACAATGAGCAGTTCTTC	CASRAGTSGYNEQFF
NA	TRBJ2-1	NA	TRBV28	TGTGCCAGCAGTTTATCGGCTCCCCTACAGCAGTTCTTC	CASSLSAPLQQFF
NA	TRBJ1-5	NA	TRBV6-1	TGTGCCAGCAGGGTAACTGATAGCAATCAGCCCCAGCATTTT	CASRVTDSNQPQHF
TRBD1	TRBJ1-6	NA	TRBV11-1	TGTGCCAGCAGCCGGGACAGGCCGAATTCACCCCTCCACTTT	CASSRDRPNSPLHF
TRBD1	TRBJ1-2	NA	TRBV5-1	TGCGCCAGCAGCGCCGCCCGGGACAGGCCCTATGGCTACACCTTC	CASSAARDRPYGYTF